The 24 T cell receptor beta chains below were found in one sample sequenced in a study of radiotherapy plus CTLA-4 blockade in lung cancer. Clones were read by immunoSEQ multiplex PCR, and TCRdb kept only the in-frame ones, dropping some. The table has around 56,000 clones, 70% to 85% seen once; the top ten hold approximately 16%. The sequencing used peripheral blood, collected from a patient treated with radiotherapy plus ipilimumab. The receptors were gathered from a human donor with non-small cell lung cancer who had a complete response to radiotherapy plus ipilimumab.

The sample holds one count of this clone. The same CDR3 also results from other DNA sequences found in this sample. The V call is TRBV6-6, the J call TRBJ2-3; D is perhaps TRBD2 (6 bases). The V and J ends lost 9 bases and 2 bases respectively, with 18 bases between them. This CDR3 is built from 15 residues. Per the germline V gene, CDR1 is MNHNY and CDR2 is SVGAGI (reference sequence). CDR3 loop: CASSPEGPITDTQYF. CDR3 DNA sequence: TGTGCCAGTAGCCCGGAGGGACCTATCACAGATACGCAGTATTTT.

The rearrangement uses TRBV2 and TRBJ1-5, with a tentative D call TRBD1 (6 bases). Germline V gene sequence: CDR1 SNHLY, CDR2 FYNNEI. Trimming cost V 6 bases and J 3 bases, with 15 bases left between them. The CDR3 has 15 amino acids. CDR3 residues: CASSPWGRNNQPQHF. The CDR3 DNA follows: TGTGCCAGCAGCCCCTGGGGGCGGAACAATCAGCCCCAGCATTTT.

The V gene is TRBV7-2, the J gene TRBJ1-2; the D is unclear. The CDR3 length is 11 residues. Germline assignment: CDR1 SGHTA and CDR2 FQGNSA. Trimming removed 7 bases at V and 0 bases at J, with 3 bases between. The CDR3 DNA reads TGTGCCAGCACCACTAACTATGGCTACACCTTC. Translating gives CASTTNYGYTF.

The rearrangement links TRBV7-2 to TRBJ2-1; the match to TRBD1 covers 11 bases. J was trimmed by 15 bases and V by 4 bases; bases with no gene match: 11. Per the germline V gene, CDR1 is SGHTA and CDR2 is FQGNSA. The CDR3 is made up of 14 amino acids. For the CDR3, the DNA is TGTGCCAGCAGCTCCCACGGGACAGGGGGGGGGAGGTTCTTC. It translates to CASSSHGTGGGRFF.

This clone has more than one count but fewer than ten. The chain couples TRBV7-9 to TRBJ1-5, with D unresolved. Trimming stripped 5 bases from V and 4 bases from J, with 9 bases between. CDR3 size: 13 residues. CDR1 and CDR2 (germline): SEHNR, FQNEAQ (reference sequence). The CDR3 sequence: CASSDTVNQPQHF. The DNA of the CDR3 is TGTGCCAGCAGCGACACAGTTAATCAGCCCCAGCATTTT.

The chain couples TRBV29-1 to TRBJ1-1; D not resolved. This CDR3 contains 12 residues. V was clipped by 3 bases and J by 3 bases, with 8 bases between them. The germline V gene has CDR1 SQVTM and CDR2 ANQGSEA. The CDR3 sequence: CSVDRTDTEAFF. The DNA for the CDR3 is TGCAGCGTTGATCGCACGGACACTGAAGCTTTCTTT. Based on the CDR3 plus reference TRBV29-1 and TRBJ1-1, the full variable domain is SAVISQKPSRDICQRGTSLTIQCQVDSQVTMMFWYRQQPGQSLTLIATANQGSEATYESGFVIDKFPISRPNLTFSTLTVSNMSPEDSSIYLCSVDRTDTEAFFGQGTRLTVV.

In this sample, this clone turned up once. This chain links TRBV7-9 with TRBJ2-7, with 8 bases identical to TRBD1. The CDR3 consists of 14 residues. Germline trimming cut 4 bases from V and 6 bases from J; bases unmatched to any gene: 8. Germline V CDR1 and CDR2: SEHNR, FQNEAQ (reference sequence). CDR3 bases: TGTGCCAGCAGCTCTACAGGGGGTTCTCTCGAGCAGTACTTC. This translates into CASSSTGGSLEQYF.

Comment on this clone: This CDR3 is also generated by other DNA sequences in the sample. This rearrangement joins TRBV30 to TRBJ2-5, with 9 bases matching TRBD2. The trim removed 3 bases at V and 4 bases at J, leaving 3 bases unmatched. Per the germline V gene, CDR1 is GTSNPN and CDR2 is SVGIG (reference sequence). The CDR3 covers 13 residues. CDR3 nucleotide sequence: TGTGCCTGGAGAAATAGCGGGAGAGAGACCCAGTACTTC. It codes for CAWRNSGRETQYF.

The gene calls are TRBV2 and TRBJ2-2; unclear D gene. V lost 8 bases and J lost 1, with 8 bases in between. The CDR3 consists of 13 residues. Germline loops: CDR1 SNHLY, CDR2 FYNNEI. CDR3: CASETLNTGELFF. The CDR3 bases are TGTGCCAGCGAGACTCTGAACACCGGGGAGCTGTTTTTT.

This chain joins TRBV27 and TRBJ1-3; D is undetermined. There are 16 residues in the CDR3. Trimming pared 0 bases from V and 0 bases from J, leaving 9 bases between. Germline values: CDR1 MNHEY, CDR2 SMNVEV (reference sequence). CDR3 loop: CASSLSGGTSGNTIYF. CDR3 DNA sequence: TGTGCCAGCAGTTTATCGGGAGGCACCTCTGGAAACACCATATATTTT.

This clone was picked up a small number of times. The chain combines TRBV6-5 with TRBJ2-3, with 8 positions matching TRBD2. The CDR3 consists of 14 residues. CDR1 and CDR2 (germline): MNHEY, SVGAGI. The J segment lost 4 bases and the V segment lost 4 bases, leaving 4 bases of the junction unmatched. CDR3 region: CASSSRGGPDTQYF. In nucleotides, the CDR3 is TGTGCCAGCAGTTCCCGGGGGGGGCCAGATACGCAGTATTTT.

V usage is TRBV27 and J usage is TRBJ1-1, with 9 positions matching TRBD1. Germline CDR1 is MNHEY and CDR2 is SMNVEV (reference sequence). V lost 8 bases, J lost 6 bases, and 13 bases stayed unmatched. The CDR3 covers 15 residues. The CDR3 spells CASLGQGGSRAEAFF. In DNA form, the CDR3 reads TGTGCCAGCCTGGGACAGGGAGGGTCCCGTGCTGAAGCTTTCTTT.

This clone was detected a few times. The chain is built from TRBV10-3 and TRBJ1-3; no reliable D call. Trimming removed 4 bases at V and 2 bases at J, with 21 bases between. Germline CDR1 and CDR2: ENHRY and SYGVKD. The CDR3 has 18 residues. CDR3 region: CAISVTLGSEKAGNTIYF. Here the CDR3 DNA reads TGTGCCATCAGTGTCACCCTCGGGTCGGAGAAAGCTGGAAACACCATATATTTT.

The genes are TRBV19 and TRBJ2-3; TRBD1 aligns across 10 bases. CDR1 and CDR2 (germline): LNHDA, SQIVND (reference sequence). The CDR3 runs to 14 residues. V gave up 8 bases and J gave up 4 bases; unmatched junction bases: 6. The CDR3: CASSGTGESDTQYF. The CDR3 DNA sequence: TGTGCCAGTTCCGGGACAGGGGAATCAGATACGCAGTATTTT.

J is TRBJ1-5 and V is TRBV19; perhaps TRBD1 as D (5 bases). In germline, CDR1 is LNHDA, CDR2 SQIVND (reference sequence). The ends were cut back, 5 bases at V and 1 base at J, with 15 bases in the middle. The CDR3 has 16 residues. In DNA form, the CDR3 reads TGTGCCAGTAGTCCAATTCGGGGGAAGAGCAATCAGCCCCAGCATTTT. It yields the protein CASSPIRGKSNQPQHF.

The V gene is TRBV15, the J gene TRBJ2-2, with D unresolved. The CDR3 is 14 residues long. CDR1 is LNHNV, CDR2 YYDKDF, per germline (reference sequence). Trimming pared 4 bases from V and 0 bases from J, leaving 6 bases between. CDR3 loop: CATSNNPNTGELFF. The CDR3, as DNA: TGTGCCACCAGCAACAACCCGAACACCGGGGAGCTGTTTTTT.

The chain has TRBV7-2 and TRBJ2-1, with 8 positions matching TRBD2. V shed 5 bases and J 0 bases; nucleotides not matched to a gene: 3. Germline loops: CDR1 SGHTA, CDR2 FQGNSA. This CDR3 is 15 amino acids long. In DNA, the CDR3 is TGTGCCAGCAGCCGGAGCGGGAGCTCCTACAATGAGCAGTTCTTC. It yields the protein CASSRSGSSYNEQFF.

This chain's CDR3 is CSTKRSVVDTEAFF. CDR3 nucleotide sequence: TGCAGCACCAAGAGATCGGTTGTCGACACTGAAGCTTTCTTT. The chain combines TRBV29-1 with TRBJ1-1, with D hard to call. The V and J ends lost 8 bases and 3 bases respectively, with 19 bases between them. The length of the CDR3 is 14 residues. Germline V gives CDR1 SQVTM, CDR2 ANQGSEA.

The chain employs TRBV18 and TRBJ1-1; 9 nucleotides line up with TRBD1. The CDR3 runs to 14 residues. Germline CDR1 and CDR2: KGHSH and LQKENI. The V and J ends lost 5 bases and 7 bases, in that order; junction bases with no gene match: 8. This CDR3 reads CASSTTTGGVEAFF. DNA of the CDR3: TGTGCCAGCTCAACTACGACAGGGGGGGTTGAAGCTTTCTTT.

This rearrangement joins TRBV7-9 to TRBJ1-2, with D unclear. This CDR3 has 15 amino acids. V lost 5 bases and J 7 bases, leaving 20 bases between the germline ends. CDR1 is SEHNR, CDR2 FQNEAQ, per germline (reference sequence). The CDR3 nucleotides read TGTGCCAGCAGCCGAAACGAGCGGGCTTCGGCTGGCTACACCTTC. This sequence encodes CASSRNERASAGYTF.

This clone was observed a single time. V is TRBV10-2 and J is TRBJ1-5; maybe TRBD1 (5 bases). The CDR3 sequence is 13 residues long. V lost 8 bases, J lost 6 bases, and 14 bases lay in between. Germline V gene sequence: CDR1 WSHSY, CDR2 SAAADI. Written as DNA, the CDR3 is TGCGCCAGCGCAGGGCCAGGCGGTCAGCCCCAGCATTTT. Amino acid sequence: CASAGPGGQPQHF.

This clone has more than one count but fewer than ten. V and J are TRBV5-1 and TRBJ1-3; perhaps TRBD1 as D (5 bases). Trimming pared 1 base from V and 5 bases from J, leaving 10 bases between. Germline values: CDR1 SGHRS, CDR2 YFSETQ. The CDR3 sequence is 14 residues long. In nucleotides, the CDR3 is TGCGCCAGCAGCTTGTCAGGGTGGAGAAACACCATATATTTT. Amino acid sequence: CASSLSGWRNTIYF. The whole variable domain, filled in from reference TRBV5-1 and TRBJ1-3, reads KAGVTQTPRYLIKTRGQQVTLSCSPISGHRSVSWYQQTPGQGLQFLFEYFSETQRNKGNFPGRFSGRQFSNSRSEMNVSTLELGDSALYLCASSLSGWRNTIYFGEGSWLTVV.

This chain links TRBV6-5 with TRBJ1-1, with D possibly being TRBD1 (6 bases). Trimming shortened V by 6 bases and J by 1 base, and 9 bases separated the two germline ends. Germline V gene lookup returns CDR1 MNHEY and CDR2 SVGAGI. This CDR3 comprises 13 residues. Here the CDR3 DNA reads TGTGCCAGCAGCTTGACAGGGAACACTGAAGCTTTCTTT. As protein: CASSLTGNTEAFF.

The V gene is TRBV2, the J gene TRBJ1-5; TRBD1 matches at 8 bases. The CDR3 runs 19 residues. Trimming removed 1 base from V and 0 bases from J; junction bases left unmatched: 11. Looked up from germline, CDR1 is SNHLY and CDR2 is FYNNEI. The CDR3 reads CASSEGRTGPGYSNQPQHF. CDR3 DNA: TGTGCCAGCAGTGAAGGGAGGACAGGGCCCGGGTATAGCAATCAGCCCCAGCATTTT.